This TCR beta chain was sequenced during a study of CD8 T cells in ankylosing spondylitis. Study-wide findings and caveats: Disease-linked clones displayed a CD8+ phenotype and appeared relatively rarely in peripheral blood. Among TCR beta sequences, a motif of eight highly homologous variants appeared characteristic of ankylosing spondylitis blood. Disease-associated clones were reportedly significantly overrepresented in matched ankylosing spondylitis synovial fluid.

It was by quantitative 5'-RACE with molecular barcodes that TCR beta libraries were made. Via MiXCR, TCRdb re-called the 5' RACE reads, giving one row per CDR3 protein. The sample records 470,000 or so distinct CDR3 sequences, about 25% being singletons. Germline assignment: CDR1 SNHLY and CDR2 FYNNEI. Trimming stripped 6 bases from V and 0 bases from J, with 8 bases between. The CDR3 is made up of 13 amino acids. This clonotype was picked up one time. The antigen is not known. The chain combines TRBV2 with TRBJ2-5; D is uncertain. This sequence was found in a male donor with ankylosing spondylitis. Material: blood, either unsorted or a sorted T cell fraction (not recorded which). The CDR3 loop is CASSVIYQETQYF. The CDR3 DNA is TGTGCCAGCAGCGTCATTTACCAAGAGACCCAGTACTTC.